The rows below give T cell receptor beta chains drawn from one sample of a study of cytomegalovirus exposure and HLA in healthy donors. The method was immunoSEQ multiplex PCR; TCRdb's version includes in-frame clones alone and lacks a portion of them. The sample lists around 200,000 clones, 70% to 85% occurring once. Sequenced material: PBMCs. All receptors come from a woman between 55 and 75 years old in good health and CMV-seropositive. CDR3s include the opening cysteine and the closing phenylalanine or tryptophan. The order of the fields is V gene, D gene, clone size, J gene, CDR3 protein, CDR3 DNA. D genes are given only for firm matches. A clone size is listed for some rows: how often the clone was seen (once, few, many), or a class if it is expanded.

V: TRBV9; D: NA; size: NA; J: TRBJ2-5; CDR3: CANIQETQYF; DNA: TGTGCCAACATACAGGAGACCCAGTACTTC
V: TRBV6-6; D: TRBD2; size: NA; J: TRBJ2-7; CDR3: CASSTSGAYEQYF; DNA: TGTGCCAGCTCCACTAGCGGCGCCTACGAGCAGTACTTC
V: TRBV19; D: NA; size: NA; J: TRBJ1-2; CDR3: CASHGTGRTNYGYTF; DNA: TGTGCCAGTCATGGTACAGGGCGAACTAACTATGGCTACACCTTC
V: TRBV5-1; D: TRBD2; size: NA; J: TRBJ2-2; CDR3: CASSSSGRGSGELFF; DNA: TGCGCCAGCAGCTCTAGCGGGAGGGGGTCCGGGGAGCTGTTTTTT
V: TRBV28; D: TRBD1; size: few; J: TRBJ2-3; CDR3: CASSTLWTGGTDTQYF; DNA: TGTGCCAGCAGTACCCTTTGGACAGGGGGCACAGATACGCAGTATTTT
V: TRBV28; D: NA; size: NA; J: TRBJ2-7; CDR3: CASSLSGEGYEQYF; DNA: TGTGCCAGCAGTTTATCAGGGGAGGGCTACGAGCAGTACTTC
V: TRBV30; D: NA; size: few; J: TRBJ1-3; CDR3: CASRSSSGNTIYF; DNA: TGTGCCTCACGGAGTAGCTCTGGAAACACCATATATTTT
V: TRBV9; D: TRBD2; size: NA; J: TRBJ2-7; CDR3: CASSVGDSGVDPYEQYF; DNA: TGTGCCAGCAGCGTAGGGGATAGCGGGGTGGACCCCTACGAGCAGTACTTC
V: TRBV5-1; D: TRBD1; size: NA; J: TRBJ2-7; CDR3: CASSLTGASSYEQYF; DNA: TGCGCCAGCAGCCTCACAGGGGCGAGCTCCTACGAGCAGTACTTC
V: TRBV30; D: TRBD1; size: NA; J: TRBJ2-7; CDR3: CAWSHGTGAYYEQYF; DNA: TGTGCCTGGAGTCATGGGACAGGGGCATACTACGAGCAGTACTTC
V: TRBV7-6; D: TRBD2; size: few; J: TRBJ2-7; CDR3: CASSLGTGLAPEQYF; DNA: TGTGCCAGCAGCTTAGGCACTGGACTAGCCCCCGAGCAGTACTTC
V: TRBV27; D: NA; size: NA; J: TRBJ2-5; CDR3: CASRPVYRGQETQYF; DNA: TGTGCCAGCAGACCGGTCTATCGCGGTCAAGAGACCCAGTACTTC
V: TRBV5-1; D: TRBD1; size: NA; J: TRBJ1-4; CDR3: CASSLGQGNEKLFF; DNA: TGCGCCAGCAGCTTAGGACAGGGTAATGAAAAACTGTTTTTT
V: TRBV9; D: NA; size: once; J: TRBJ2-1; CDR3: CASSVAPGGQGYNEQFF; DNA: TGTGCCAGCAGCGTAGCCCCAGGAGGGCAGGGTTACAATGAGCAGTTCTTC
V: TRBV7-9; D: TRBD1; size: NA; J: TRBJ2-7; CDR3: CASSLVQGASYEQYF; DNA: TGTGCCAGCAGCTTGGTACAGGGGGCATCCTACGAGCAGTACTTC
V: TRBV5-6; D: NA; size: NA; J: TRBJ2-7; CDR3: CASSLSRQSYEQYF; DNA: TGTGCCAGCAGCTTGTCGCGACAATCCTACGAGCAGTACTTC
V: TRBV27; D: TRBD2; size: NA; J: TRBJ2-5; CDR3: CASSSLAGWGEETQYF; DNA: TGTGCCAGCAGCTCCTTAGCGGGATGGGGAGAAGAGACCCAGTACTTC
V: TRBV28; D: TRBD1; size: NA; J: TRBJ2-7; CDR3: CASSSDRGRHEQYF; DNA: TGTGCCAGCAGCTCTGACAGGGGTCGCCACGAGCAGTACTTC
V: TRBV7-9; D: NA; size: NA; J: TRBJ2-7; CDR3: CASSGGTVGMDEQYF; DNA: TGTGCCAGCAGCGGAGGGACAGTAGGGATGGACGAGCAGTACTTC
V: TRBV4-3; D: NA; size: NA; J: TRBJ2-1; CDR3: CASSQDMRSGYYNEQFF; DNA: TGCGCCAGCAGCCAAGATATGCGAAGCGGATATTACAATGAGCAGTTCTTC
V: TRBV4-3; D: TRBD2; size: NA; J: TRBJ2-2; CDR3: CASSSSGGAHTGELFF; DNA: TGCGCCAGCAGCTCAAGCGGGGGGGCCCACACCGGGGAGCTGTTTTTT
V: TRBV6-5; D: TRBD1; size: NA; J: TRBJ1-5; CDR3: CASSTAQGQNQPQHF; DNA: TGTGCCAGCAGTACTGCTCAGGGACAGAATCAGCCCCAGCATTTT
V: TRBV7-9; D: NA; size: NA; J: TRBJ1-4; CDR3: CASSSIRTANELFF; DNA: TGTGCCAGCAGCTCGATAAGGACAGCGAATGAACTGTTTTTT
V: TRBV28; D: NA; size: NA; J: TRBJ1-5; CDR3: CASSFRRGNAQPQHF; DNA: TGTGCCAGCAGTTTTAGAAGGGGGAACGCTCAGCCCCAGCATTTT
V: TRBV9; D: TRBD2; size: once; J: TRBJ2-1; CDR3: CASSVASGAIDNEQFF; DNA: TGTGCCAGCAGCGTAGCTAGCGGGGCGATCGACAATGAGCAGTTCTTC
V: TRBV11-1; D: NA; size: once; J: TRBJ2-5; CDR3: CASSGRSSDIQETQYF; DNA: TGTGCCAGCAGCGGGCGCTCTAGCGACATACAAGAGACCCAGTACTTC
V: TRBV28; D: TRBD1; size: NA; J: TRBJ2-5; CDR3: CASSRTGRETQYF; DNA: TGTGCCAGCAGCCGGACAGGTCGGGAGACCCAGTACTTC
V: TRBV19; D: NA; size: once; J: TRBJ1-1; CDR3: CASSLTRGTEAFF; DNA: TGTGCCAGTAGTTTGACAAGGGGCACTGAAGCTTTCTTT
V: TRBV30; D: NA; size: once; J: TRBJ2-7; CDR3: CAWSLNYEQYF; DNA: TGTGCCTGGAGCCTCAATTACGAGCAGTACTTC
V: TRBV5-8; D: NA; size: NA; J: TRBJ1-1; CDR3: CASRPRDREAFF; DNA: TGTGCCAGCAGGCCCCGTGACAGGGAAGCTTTCTTT
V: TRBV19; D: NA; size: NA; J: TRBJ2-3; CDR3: CASSPMSRISSDTQYF; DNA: TGTGCCAGTAGTCCAATGAGTCGTATCTCGTCCGATACGCAGTATTTT
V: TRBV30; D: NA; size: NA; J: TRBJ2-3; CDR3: CAWSVRPGSDTQYF; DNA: TGTGCCTGGAGCGTACGCCCCGGGTCAGATACGCAGTATTTT
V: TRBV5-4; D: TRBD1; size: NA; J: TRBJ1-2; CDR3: CASGRDREVGGYTF; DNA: TGTGCCAGCGGCCGGGACAGGGAAGTGGGTGGCTACACCTTC
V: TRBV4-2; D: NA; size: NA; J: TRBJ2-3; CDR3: CASSQEQVGTPLNTDTQYF; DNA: TGTGCCAGCAGCCAAGAGCAGGTGGGGACTCCACTAAACACAGATACGCAGTATTTT
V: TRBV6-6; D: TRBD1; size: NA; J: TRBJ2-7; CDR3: CASSLRGTVYEQYF; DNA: TGTGCCAGCAGTTTACGAGGGACAGTCTACGAGCAGTACTTC
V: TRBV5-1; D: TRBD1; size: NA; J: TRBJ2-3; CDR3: CASSVDGTGGATQYF; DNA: TGCGCCAGCAGCGTAGACGGGACAGGGGGCGCTACGCAGTATTTT
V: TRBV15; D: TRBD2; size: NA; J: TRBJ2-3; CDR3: CATSRDFGLAGGGTDTQYF; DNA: TGTGCCACCAGCAGAGATTTTGGACTAGCGGGAGGGGGGACGGATACGCAGTATTTT
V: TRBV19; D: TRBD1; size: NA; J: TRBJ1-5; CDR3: CASSIRQGWEPQHF; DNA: TGTGCCAGTAGTATCCGACAGGGATGGGAGCCCCAGCATTTT
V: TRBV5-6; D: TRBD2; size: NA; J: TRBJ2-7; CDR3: CASSSLAGTYEQYF; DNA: TGTGCCAGCAGCTCCCTAGCGGGAACCTACGAGCAGTACTTC
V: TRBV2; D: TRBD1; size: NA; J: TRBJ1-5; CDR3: CASSEDGQGDGNQPQHF; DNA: TGTGCCAGCAGTGAAGACGGGCAGGGGGACGGCAATCAGCCCCAGCATTTT
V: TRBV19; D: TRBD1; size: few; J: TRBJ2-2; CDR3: CASSMWTGQTGELFF; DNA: TGTGCCAGTAGTATGTGGACAGGGCAAACCGGGGAGCTGTTTTTT
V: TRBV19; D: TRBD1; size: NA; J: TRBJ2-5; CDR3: CASSATGALGETQYF; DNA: TGTGCCAGTAGTGCCACAGGGGCCCTAGGTGAGACCCAGTACTTC
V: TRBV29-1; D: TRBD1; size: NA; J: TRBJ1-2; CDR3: CSVTGTGLESYTF; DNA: TGCAGCGTTACCGGGACAGGGTTGGAGAGCTACACCTTC
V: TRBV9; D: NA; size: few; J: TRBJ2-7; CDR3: CASSVTAQPLHEQYF; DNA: TGTGCCAGCAGCGTGACAGCCCAGCCACTCCACGAGCAGTACTTC
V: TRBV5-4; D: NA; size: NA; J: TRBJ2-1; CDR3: CASSLGANTGDEQFF; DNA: TGTGCCAGCAGCTTGGGGGCAAACACTGGCGATGAGCAGTTCTTC
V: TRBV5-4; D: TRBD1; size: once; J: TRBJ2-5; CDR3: CASSRTGGTETQYF; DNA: TGTGCCAGCAGTCGGACAGGGGGCACCGAGACCCAGTACTTC